The 6 T cell receptor beta chains reported below all come from one sample, sequenced in a study of tumor T cells in aggressive B-cell lymphoma. Measured with immunoSEQ multiplex PCR; TCRdb has only the in-frame clones, and not every one. This table holds about 1,600 clones, around 93% found once. Sequenced input: tumor tissue. The receptors come from an adult with diffuse large B cell lymphoma.

This chain uses TRBV15 with TRBJ2-1, with D hard to call. The CDR3 loop spans 15 amino acids. CDR1 and CDR2 (germline): LNHNV, YYDKDF (reference sequence). V lost 0 bases and J 0 bases, leaving 6 bases between the germline ends. CDR3 in amino acids: CATSRDAGSYNEQFF. CDR3 coding DNA: TGTGCCACCAGCAGAGATGCAGGCTCCTACAATGAGCAGTTCTTC.

The chain carries TRBV18 and TRBJ2-2; TRBD2 agrees at 14 bases. The V and J ends lost 0 bases and 4 bases, in that order; junction bases with no gene match: 1. Germline CDR1 reads KGHSH; CDR2 reads LQKENI. The CDR3 contains 17 residues. This chain's CDR3 is CASSPPGTSGGTGELFF. CDR3 DNA sequence: TGTGCCAGCTCACCACCAGGGACTAGCGGGGGCACCGGGGAGCTGTTTTTT. The whole variable domain, remainder taken from reference TRBV18 and TRBJ2-2, is NAGVMQNPRHLVRRRGQEARLRCSPMKGHSHVYWYRQLPEEGLKFMVYLQKENIIDESGMPKERFSAEFPKEGPSILRIQQVVRGDSAAYFCASSPPGTSGGTGELFFGEGSRLTVL.

In its sample, this clone was seen once. The V gene is TRBV2, the J gene TRBJ2-5, with 8 bases lining up with TRBD1. The germline CDR1 and CDR2 sequences are SNHLY and FYNNEI. The CDR3 covers 17 residues. Trimming removed 6 bases from V and 7 bases from J; junction bases left unmatched: 19. CDR3 coding DNA: TGTGCCAGCAGCGGGACAGGATCGGGGACAACCTGGGCGACCCAGTACTTC. Translation: CASSGTGSGTTWATQYF. The full variable domain, with the rest looked up from reference TRBV2 and TRBJ2-5, is EPEVTQTPSHQVTQMGQEVILRCVPISNHLYFYWYRQILGQKVEFLVSFYNNEISEKSEIFDDQFSVERPDGSNFTLKIRSTKLEDSAMYFCASSGTGSGTTWATQYFGPGTRLLVL.

The J gene is TRBJ1-6, the V gene TRBV5-1; 7 bases are shared with TRBD1. In germline, CDR1 is SGHRS, CDR2 YFSETQ. The CDR3 is made up of 14 amino acids. The V segment lost 7 bases and the J segment 5 bases; nucleotides outside the gene matches: 6. CDR3 sequence (DNA): TGCGCCAGCGGAAGGGGGCGAGATAATTCACCCCTCCACTTT. The encoded protein is CASGRGRDNSPLHF. Variable domain in full (rest from reference TRBV5-1 and TRBJ1-6): KAGVTQTPRYLIKTRGQQVTLSCSPISGHRSVSWYQQTPGQGLQFLFEYFSETQRNKGNFPGRFSGRQFSNSRSEMNVSTLELGDSALYLCASGRGRDNSPLHFGNGTRLTVT.

The chain has TRBV19 and TRBJ2-4, with 10 bases that match TRBD2. V lost 5 bases and J lost 7; bases outside the gene matches: 11. This CDR3 region has 16 residues. Germline CDR1 is LNHDA and CDR2 is SQIVND (reference sequence). In DNA form, the CDR3 reads TGTGCCAGTAGTTTTCAGGGGACTAGCGAGAAGAACATTCAGTACTTC. Protein sequence: CASSFQGTSEKNIQYF.

The rearrangement uses TRBV5-4 and TRBJ2-7; tentatively, D is TRBD2 (6 bases). Germline loops: CDR1 SGHNT, CDR2 YYREEE (reference sequence). Trimming left V 1 base short and J 6 bases short, with 11 bases between. This CDR3 is 13 amino acids long. This chain's CDR3 is CASSLWGESEQYF. In DNA form, the CDR3 reads TGTGCCAGCAGCTTGTGGGGGGAATCCGAGCAGTACTTC.